The 21 T cell receptor beta chains presented below share a single source sample, sequenced in a study of shared clonotypes between healthy human individuals. The assay was immunoSEQ multiplex PCR, and TCRdb's table has in-frame clones only and misses some. Of fewer than 1.6 million clones in the sample, approximately 98.5% were seen once. The sample taken for sequencing was naive CD4+ T cells sorted from blood. Documented subset: CD45RA+ positively selected. The receptors shown here come from a young man in good health.

The V call is TRBV25-1, the J call TRBJ2-1; 14 bases line up with TRBD2. The CDR3 contains 15 residues. CDR1 MGHDK and CDR2 SYGVNS come from the germline V gene. With V trimmed by 5 bases and J by 7 bases, 4 bases remained unmatched. The CDR3 here is CASSRLAGGGNEQFF. The CDR3 nucleotides read TGTGCCAGCAGTCGACTAGCGGGAGGGGGTAATGAGCAGTTCTTC.

This clone occurred once. The chain couples TRBV29-1 to TRBJ2-1; TRBD2 matches at 7 bases. Trimming cost V 1 base and J 0 bases; bases outside gene matches: 9. The CDR3 has 17 residues. Germline loops: CDR1 SQVTM, CDR2 ANQGSEA. In DNA, the CDR3 is TGCAGCGTTGAAGGGCTAGCGGAGGGTAGCTCCTACAATGAGCAGTTCTTC. This gives the protein CSVEGLAEGSSYNEQFF.

CDR3: CASSSAARRGNTGELFF. CDR3 DNA: TGTGCCAGCAGCTCCGCCGCGAGGAGGGGTAACACCGGGGAGCTGTTTTTT. The chain combines TRBV5-4 with TRBJ2-2, with D maybe TRBD2 (6 bases). The CDR3 is 17 amino acids. Looked up from germline, CDR1 is SGHNT and CDR2 is YYREEE (reference sequence). Deletions cut 3 bases from V and 2 bases from J, with 17 bases between.

In regard to this clone: Distinct nucleotide sequences in the sample also encode this CDR3. V is TRBV7-2 and J is TRBJ2-7; 8 bases agree with TRBD1. The CDR3 length is 14 residues. Germline V gives CDR1 SGHTA, CDR2 FQGNSA. The ends lost 1 base at V and 4 bases at J; junction bases unmatched: 3. The CDR3 sequence: CASSLDRGLYEQYF. The CDR3 bases are TGTGCCAGCAGCTTAGACAGGGGGTTATACGAGCAGTACTTC.

This chain links TRBV20-1 with TRBJ2-1; 8 nucleotides align to TRBD2. The CDR3 length is 11 residues. Per the germline V gene, CDR1 is DFQATT and CDR2 is SNEGSKA (reference sequence). V shed 3 bases and J 13 bases; nucleotides not matched to a gene: 5. The CDR3 DNA sequence: TGCAGTGCTAGCCGACTAGCGAACCAGTTCTTC. Its protein is CSASRLANQFF.

The genes are TRBV28 and TRBJ1-1; perhaps TRBD1 as D (5 bases). The germline V gene has CDR1 MDHEN and CDR2 SYDVKM. The CDR3 extends over 13 amino acids. Between the trimmed V and J ends, which lost 6 bases and 0 bases, there was a span of 8 bases. CDR3 protein: CASRTELNTEAFF. The CDR3 bases are TGTGCCAGCAGGACAGAGTTGAACACTGAAGCTTTCTTT.

J is TRBJ2-1 and V is TRBV18; D uncertain. The CDR3 totals 15 residues. The germline V gene encodes CDR1 KGHSH and CDR2 LQKENI. Trimming stripped 3 bases from V and 9 bases from J, with 18 bases between. The CDR3 nucleotides read TGTGCCAGCTCACCTTTCGGGTGGGAAAAAGGTGAGCAGTTCTTC. It yields the protein CASSPFGWEKGEQFF.

V gene TRBV5-4 combines with J gene TRBJ1-3; TRBD1 might be the D (6 bases). Germline CDR1 reads SGHNT; CDR2 reads YYREEE (reference sequence). With 3 bases removed from V and 4 bases from J, the gap between germline ends came to 11 bases. The CDR3 runs to 14 residues. CDR3: CASSSLDRGNTIYF. The CDR3 nucleotides are TGTGCCAGCAGCTCATTGGACAGAGGAAACACCATATATTTT.

This chain uses TRBV7-2 with TRBJ1-4; 7 nucleotides align to TRBD1. Germline V gene lookup returns CDR1 SGHTA and CDR2 FQGNSA. CDR3 length: 13 residues. V was clipped by 3 bases and J by 13 bases; unmatched bases: 8. CDR3 in amino acids: CASSLKGPGGLFF. The CDR3 DNA is TGTGCCAGCAGCTTGAAGGGACCAGGGGGACTGTTTTTT.

The rearrangement links TRBV19 to TRBJ1-2, with D maybe TRBD1 (6 bases). V was trimmed by 6 bases and J by 5 bases, leaving 16 bases between them. Germline assignment: CDR1 LNHDA and CDR2 SQIVND (reference sequence). The CDR3 runs to 14 residues. DNA for the CDR3: TGTGCCAGTAGCCTCTTTTGGGGGGCATATGGCTACACCTTC. Its translation: CASSLFWGAYGYTF.

V and J are TRBV5-1 and TRBJ1-1; D gene ambiguous. Trimming cost V 3 bases and J 0 bases, with 6 bases left between them. Germline CDR1 reads SGHRS; CDR2 reads YFSETQ. The length of the CDR3 is 13 residues. CDR3 in amino acids: CASSSAMNTEAFF. The CDR3, as DNA: TGCGCCAGCAGCTCTGCTATGAACACTGAAGCTTTCTTT.

The chain is built from TRBV4-3 and TRBJ1-4; 9 bases line up with TRBD1. The J segment lost 6 bases and the V segment lost 0 bases, leaving 2 bases of the junction unmatched. Germline values: CDR1 LGHNA, CDR2 YSLEER. This CDR3 region has 15 residues. The CDR3 is CASSQDRDRDEKLFF. CDR3 sequence (DNA): TGCGCCAGCAGCCAAGATCGGGACAGGGATGAAAAACTGTTTTTT.

V is TRBV10-2 and J is TRBJ2-1, with TRBD2 matching 12 bases. Germline V gives CDR1 WSHSY, CDR2 SAAADI. The CDR3 is 18 residues long. V gave up 6 bases and J gave up 5 bases; unmatched junction bases: 14. CDR3 sequence: CASSGDGTSGRPHNEQFF. The CDR3 nucleotides read TGCGCCAGCAGCGGCGACGGTACTAGCGGGAGGCCCCACAATGAGCAGTTCTTC.

In its sample, this clone was seen once. CDR3 region: CASRVRDRAYNEQFF. As DNA, the CDR3 is TGTGCCAGCAGGGTCAGGGACAGGGCCTACAATGAGCAGTTCTTC. The chain combines TRBV6-6 with TRBJ2-1; 9 nucleotides match TRBD1. The CDR3 is made up of 15 amino acids. Germline V gene data show CDR1 as MNHNY and CDR2 as SVGAGI (reference sequence). With V trimmed by 6 bases and J by 2 bases, 5 bases remained unmatched.

This clone occurred once. The chain is built from TRBV7-8 and TRBJ2-1; D may correspond to TRBD1 or TRBD2 (5 bases each). The V and J ends lost 0 bases and 7 bases respectively, with 25 bases between them. Germline V gives CDR1 SGHVS, CDR2 FQNEAQ. The CDR3 totals 19 residues. This chain's CDR3 is CASSLALSRLDRDGNEQFF. In DNA form, the CDR3 reads TGTGCCAGCAGCTTAGCCCTATCTAGATTGGATAGGGACGGGAATGAGCAGTTCTTC.

V and J are TRBV5-6 and TRBJ1-5; TRBD1 matches at 9 bases. Germline V lookup: CDR1 SGHDT, CDR2 YYEEEE. The length of the CDR3 is 18 residues. With 1 base clipped from V and 4 bases from J, the junction kept 12 bases outside the gene matches. The DNA of the CDR3 is TGTGCCAGCAGCTTGATGCCGTCGACAGGGGGATGGAATCAGCCCCAGCATTTT. Protein: CASSLMPSTGGWNQPQHF.

The V and J genes are TRBV30 and TRBJ2-3; D is unclear. Trimming stripped 8 bases from V and 3 bases from J, with 9 bases between. The CDR3 is 11 amino acids. From germline, CDR1 is GTSNPN and CDR2 SVGIG (reference sequence). CDR3 nucleotides: TGTGCCCAATATAGGACAGATACGCAGTATTTT. It encodes CAQYRTDTQYF.

For the CDR3, the DNA is TGTGCCAGCAGCTTAAACCGGGACAGGGCTAACACCGGGGAGCTGTTTTTT. Translating it yields CASSLNRDRANTGELFF. The genes are TRBV5-5 and TRBJ2-2; TRBD1 matches at 9 bases. Germline V gives CDR1 SGHKS, CDR2 YYEKEE (reference sequence). V was pared by 2 bases and J by 2 bases, with 7 bases of the junction left unmatched. The CDR3 covers 17 residues.

This chain links TRBV28 with TRBJ2-1; 14 bases fit TRBD2. V gave up 5 bases and J gave up 2 bases; unmatched junction bases: 5. This CDR3 has 17 amino acids. Germline V gene sequence: CDR1 MDHEN, CDR2 SYDVKM. For the CDR3, the DNA is TGTGCCAGCAGTGTGGGACTAGCGGGAGCCACCTACAATGAGCAGTTCTTC. Translating it yields CASSVGLAGATYNEQFF.

The CDR3 loop is CASSDEMGTEAFF. The CDR3 nucleotides read TGTGCCAGCAGTGATGAGATGGGTACTGAAGCTTTCTTT. The gene calls are TRBV2 and TRBJ1-1, with unresolved D. Germline CDR1 reads SNHLY; CDR2 reads FYNNEI. Trimming removed 3 bases at V and 5 bases at J, with 10 bases between. The CDR3 spans 13 residues.

The chain carries TRBV29-1 and TRBJ2-1; 10 nucleotides line up with TRBD2. Germline V gives CDR1 SQVTM, CDR2 ANQGSEA. CDR3 size: 14 residues. V lost 7 bases to trimming and J lost 7 bases; unmatched junction nucleotides: 10. DNA for the CDR3: TGCAGCGGGACTAGCGGAGGGGGATTAAATGAGCAGTTCTTC. This encodes CSGTSGGGLNEQFF.